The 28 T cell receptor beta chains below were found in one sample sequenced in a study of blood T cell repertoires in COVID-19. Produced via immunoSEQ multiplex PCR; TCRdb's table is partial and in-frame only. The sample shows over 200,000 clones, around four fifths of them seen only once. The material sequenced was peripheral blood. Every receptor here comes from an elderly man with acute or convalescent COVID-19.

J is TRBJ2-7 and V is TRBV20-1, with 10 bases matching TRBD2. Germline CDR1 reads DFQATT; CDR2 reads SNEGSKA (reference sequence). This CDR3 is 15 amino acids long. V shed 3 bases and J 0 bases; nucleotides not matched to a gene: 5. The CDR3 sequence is CSASRSGGPSYEQYF. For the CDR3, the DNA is TGCAGTGCTAGTCGTAGCGGGGGGCCCTCCTACGAGCAGTACTTC.

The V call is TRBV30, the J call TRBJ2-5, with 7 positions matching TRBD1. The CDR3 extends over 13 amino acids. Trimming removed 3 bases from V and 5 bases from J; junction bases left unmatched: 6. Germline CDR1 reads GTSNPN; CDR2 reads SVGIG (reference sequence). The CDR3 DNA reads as TGTGCCTGGAGAGGGGGCAGGGCGGAGACCCAGTACTTC. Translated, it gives CAWRGGRAETQYF. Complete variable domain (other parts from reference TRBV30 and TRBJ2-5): SQTIHQWPATLVQPVGSPLSLECTVEGTSNPNLYWYRQAAGRGLQLLFYSVGIGQISSEVPQNLSASRPQDRQFILSSKKLLLSDSGFYLCAWRGGRAETQYFGPGTRLLVL.

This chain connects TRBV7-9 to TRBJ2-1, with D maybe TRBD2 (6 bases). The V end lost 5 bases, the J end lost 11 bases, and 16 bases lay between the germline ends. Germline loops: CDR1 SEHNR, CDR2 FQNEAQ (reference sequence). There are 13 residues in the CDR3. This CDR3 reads CASSPTGTEKQFF. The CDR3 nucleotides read TGTGCCAGCAGCCCCACCGGGACTGAAAAGCAGTTCTTC.

DNA of the CDR3: TGTGCCAGCAGCCAACCCGGGACAATCTACAATGAGCAGTTCTTC. Its translation is CASSQPGTIYNEQFF. The genes are TRBV11-3 and TRBJ2-1, with D possibly matching TRBD1 (6 bases). The V end lost 5 bases, the J end lost 3 bases, and 14 bases lay between the germline ends. The CDR3 sequence is 15 residues long. Germline CDR1 is SGHNT and CDR2 is YENEEA. Full variable domain (missing parts from reference TRBV11-3 and TRBJ2-1): EAGVVQSPRYKIIEKKQPVAFWCNPISGHNTLYWYLQNLGQGPELLIRYENEEAVDDSQLPKDRFSAERLKGVDSTLKIQPAELGDSAVYLCASSQPGTIYNEQFFGPGTRLTVL.

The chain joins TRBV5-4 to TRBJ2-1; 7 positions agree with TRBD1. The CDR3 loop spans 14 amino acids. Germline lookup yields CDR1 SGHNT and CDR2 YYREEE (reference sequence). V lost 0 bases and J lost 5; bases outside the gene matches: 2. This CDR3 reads CASSLAGGHNEQFF. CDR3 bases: TGTGCCAGCAGCTTGGCAGGGGGACACAATGAGCAGTTCTTC.

DNA for the CDR3: TGTGCCATCAGTGAGCCTACACAGGGTACCTACGAGCAGTACTTC. This sequence encodes CAISEPTQGTYEQYF. V gene TRBV10-3 combines with J gene TRBJ2-7; possible D gene TRBD1, 6 bases. The CDR3 spans 15 residues. Trimming shortened V by 2 bases and J by 2 bases, and 13 bases separated the two germline ends. Germline V gene sequence: CDR1 ENHRY, CDR2 SYGVKD.

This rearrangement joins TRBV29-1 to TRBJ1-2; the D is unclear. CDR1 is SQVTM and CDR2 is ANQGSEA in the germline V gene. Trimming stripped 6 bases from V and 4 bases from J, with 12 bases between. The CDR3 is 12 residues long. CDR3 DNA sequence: TGCAGCGTAGGGAGGGTCGGCTATGGCTACACCTTC. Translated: CSVGRVGYGYTF.

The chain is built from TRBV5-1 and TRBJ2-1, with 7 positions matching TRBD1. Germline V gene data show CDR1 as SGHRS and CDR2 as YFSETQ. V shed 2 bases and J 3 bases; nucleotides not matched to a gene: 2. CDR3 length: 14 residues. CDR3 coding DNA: TGCGCCAGCAGCTTTACAGGGGACTACAATGAGCAGTTCTTC. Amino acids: CASSFTGDYNEQFF.

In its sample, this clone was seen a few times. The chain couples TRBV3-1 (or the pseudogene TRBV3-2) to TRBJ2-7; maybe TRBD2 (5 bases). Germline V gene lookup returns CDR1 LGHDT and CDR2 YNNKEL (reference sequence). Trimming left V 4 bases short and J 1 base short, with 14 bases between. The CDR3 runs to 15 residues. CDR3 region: CASSPGLMRSYEQYF. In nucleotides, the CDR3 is TGTGCCAGCAGCCCGGGGTTGATGCGTTCCTACGAGCAGTACTTC.

CDR3 DNA sequence: TGCGCCAGCAGCCCAACGACAGGGGGAACGGAGACCCAGTACTTC. Translation gives CASSPTTGGTETQYF. V usage is TRBV4-1 and J usage is TRBJ2-5; 9 bases fit TRBD1. V shed 4 bases, J shed 5 bases, and the junction held 8 bases outside the gene matches. Germline V gene lookup returns CDR1 MGHRA and CDR2 YSYEKL. CDR3 length: 15 residues.

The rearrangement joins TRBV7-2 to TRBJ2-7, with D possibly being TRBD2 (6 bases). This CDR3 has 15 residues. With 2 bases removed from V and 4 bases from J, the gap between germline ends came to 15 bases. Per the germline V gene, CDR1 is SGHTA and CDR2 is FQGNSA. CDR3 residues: CASSLSGAGIYEQYF. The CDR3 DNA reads TGTGCCAGCAGCTTAAGTGGCGCGGGAATTTACGAGCAGTACTTC.

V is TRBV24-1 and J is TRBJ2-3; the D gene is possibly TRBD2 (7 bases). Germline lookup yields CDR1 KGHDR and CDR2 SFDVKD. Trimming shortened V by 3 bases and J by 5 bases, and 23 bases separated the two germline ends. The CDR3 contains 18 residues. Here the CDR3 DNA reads TGTGCCACCAGTGATCCCCGGGGGGCAGCGGGATTTTTAGATACGCAGTATTTT. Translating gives CATSDPRGAAGFLDTQYF.

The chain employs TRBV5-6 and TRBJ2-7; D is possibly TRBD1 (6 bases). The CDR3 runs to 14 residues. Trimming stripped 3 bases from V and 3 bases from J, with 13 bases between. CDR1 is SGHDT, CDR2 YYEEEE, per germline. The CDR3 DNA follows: TGTGCCAGCAGCTACCGGGACAACTACTACGAGCAGTACTTC. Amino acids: CASSYRDNYYEQYF.

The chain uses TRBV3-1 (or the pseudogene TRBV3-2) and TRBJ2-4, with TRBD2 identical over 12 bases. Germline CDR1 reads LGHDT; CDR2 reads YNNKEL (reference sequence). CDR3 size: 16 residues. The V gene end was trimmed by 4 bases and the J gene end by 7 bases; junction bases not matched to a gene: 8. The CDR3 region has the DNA TGTGCCAGCAGCCGGCCCCGAACTAGCGGGGGGAACATTCAGTACTTC. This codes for CASSRPRTSGGNIQYF.

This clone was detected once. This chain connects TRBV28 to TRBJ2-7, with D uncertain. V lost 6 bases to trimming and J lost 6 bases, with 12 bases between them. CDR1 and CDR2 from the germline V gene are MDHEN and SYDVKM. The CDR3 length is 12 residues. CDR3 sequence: CASSTRSFEQYF. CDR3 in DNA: TGTGCCAGCAGCACCCGCAGTTTCGAGCAGTACTTC.

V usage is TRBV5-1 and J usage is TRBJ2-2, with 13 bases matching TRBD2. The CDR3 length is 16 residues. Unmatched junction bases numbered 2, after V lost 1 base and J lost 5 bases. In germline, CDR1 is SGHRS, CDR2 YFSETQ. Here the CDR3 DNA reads TGCGCCAGCAGCTTGCAACTAGCGGGGGGGACCGGGGAGCTGTTTTTT. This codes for CASSLQLAGGTGELFF.

CDR3 sequence reads: CASSSGLGSYNEQFF. CDR3 coding DNA: TGTGCCAGCAGCTCGGGACTAGGGAGTTACAATGAGCAGTTCTTC. The chain combines TRBV11-2 with TRBJ2-1; 8 nucleotides align to TRBD2. This CDR3 has 15 amino acids. V lost 4 bases to trimming and J lost 4 bases; unmatched junction nucleotides: 6. Germline loops: CDR1 SGHAT, CDR2 FQNNGV.

The CDR3 DNA is TGTGCCAGCAGCCAAGAGTCTGGACTAGCGGACCTCTACAATGAGCAGTTCTTC. Translating gives CASSQESGLADLYNEQFF. The chain recombines TRBV4-2 with TRBJ2-1; 10 bases line up with TRBD2. This CDR3 comprises 18 residues. Germline-derived CDR1 and CDR2 are LGHNA and YNFKEQ. Germline trimming cut 0 bases from V and 3 bases from J; bases unmatched to any gene: 8.

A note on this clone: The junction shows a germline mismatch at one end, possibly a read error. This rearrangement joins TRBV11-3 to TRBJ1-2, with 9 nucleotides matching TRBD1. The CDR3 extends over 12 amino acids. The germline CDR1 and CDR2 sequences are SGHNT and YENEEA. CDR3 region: CASSEGQGPQSF. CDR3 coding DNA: TGTGCCAGCAGCGAGGGACAGGGCCCTCAATCCTTC.

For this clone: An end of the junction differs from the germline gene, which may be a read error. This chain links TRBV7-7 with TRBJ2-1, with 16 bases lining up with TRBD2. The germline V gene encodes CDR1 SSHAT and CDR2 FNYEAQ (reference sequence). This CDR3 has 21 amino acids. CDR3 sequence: CASSLALGTSGGEPSYNEQFF. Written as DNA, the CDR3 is TGTGCTAGCAGCTTAGCCCTCGGGACTAGCGGGGGGGAACCGTCCTACAATGAGCAGTTCTTC.

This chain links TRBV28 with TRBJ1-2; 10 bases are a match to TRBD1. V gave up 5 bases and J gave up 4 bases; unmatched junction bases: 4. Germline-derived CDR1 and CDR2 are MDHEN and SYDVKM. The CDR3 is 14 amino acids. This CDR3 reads CASSQDRGSYGYTF. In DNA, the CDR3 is TGTGCCAGCAGTCAGGACAGGGGGAGCTATGGCTACACCTTC.

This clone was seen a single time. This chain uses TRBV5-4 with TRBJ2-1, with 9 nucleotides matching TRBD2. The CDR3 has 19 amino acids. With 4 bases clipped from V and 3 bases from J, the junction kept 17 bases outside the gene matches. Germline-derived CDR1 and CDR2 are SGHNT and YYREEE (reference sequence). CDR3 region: CASSPSPVRGGSDYNEQFF. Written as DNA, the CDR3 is TGTGCCAGCAGCCCCTCCCCGGTGCGGGGGGGCTCTGACTACAATGAGCAGTTCTTC.

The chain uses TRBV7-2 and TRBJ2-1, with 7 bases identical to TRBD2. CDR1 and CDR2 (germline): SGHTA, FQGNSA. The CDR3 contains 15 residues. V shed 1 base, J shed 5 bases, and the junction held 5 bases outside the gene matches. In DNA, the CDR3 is TGTGCCAGCAGCTTAGGTTCTAGCGGAAACAATGAGCAGTTCTTC. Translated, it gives CASSLGSSGNNEQFF.

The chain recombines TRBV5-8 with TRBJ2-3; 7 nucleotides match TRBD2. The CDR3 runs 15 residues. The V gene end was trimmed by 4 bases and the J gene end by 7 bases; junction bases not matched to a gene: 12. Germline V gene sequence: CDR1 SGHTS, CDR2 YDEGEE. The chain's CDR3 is CASSHGVAGSHTQYF. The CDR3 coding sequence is TGTGCCAGCAGCCACGGCGTAGCGGGCTCGCATACGCAGTATTTT.

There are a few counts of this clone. CDR3 residues: CASSGVGTGRENSPLHF. Here the CDR3 DNA reads TGTGCCAGCAGCGGGGTCGGGACAGGGCGAGAGAATTCACCCCTCCACTTT. The chain has TRBV11-2 and TRBJ1-6; 9 bases map to TRBD1. Looked up from germline, CDR1 is SGHAT and CDR2 is FQNNGV. The CDR3 runs to 17 residues. J was trimmed by 7 bases and V by 5 bases; bases with no gene match: 12. The full variable domain, its missing parts supplied by reference TRBV11-2 and TRBJ1-6, is EAGVAQSPRYKIIEKRQSVAFWCNPISGHATLYWYQQILGQGPKLLIQFQNNGVVDDSQLPKDRFSAERLKGVDSTLKIQPAKLEDSAVYLCASSGVGTGRENSPLHFGNGTRLTVT.

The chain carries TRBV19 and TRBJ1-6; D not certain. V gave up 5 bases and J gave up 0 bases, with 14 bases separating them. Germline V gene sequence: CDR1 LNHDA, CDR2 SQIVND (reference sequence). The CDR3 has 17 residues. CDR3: CASSLRPRSSYNSPLHF. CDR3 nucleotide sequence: TGTGCCAGTAGTCTTCGTCCGAGGAGCTCCTATAATTCACCCCTCCACTTT.

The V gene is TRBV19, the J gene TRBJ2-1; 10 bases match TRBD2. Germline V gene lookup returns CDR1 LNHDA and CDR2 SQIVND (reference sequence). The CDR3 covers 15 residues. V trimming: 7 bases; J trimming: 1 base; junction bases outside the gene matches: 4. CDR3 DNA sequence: TGTGCCAGTACCACTAGCGGGGCTTCCTACAATGAGCAGTTCTTC. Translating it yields CASTTSGASYNEQFF.

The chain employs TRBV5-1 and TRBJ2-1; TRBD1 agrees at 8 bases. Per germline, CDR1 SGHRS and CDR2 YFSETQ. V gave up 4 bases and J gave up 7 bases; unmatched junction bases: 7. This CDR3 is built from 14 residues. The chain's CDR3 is CASSETGVRNEQFF. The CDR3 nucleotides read TGCGCCAGCAGCGAGACAGGGGTGAGGAATGAGCAGTTCTTC. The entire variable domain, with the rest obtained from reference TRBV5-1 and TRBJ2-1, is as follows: KAGVTQTPRYLIKTRGQQVTLSCSPISGHRSVSWYQQTPGQGLQFLFEYFSETQRNKGNFPGRFSGRQFSNSRSEMNVSTLELGDSALYLCASSETGVRNEQFFGPGTRLTVL.